This T cell receptor (beta chain) came from a study of regulatory T cells in long-lasting Graves disease. The V gene's germline CDR1 is MNHEY and CDR2 SVGAGI. This CDR3 spans 17 amino acids. V shed 4 bases, J shed 1 base, and the junction held 6 bases outside the gene matches. Construction of TCR beta libraries relied on iRepertoire HTBI primers and on Arm-PCR targeting CDR3 regions. TCRdb re-derived calls from the multiplex PCR reads in MiXCR, one entry per CDR3 protein. The sample includes roughly 400,000 distinct CDR3 sequences, about 16% of them seen just once. The time point was: newly diagnosed GD, antithyroid drugs for less than 3 months. Extracted RNA from PBMCs served as the source of the TCR library. The authors drew patients from an endocrinology department in Xi'an, China. Note on this clonotype: Its antigen remains unknown.

Study-level findings and limits: TCR diversity was lower in persistent than newly diagnosed Graves' disease.

These data were also filed under a second study, of T cells in Graves' hyperthyroidism and ophthalmopathy.

This rearrangement joins TRBV6-5 to TRBJ2-6, with 8 bases fitting TRBD1. The sequence was obtained from a woman between 18 and 29 years old with Graves disease. Sequences were derived from peripheral blood mononuclear cells (PBMCs), sampled at new diagnosis, from a patient treated with antithyroid drugs. In DNA, the CDR3 is TGTGCCAGCAGTTTCAGGGGGCGCATATCTGGGGCCAACGTCCTGACTTTC. Residues: CASSFRGRISGANVLTF.